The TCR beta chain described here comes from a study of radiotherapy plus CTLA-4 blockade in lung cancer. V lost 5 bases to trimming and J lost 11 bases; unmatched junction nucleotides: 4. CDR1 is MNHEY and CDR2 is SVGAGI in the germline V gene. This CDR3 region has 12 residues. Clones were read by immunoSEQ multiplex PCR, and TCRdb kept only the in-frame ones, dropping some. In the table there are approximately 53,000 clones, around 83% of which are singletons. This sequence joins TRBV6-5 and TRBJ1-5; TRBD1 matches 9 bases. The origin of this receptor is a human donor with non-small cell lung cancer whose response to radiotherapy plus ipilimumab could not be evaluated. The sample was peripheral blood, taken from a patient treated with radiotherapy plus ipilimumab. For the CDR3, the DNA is TGTGCCAGCAGTAGGGACAGGGCCACCCAGCATTTT. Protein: CASSRDRATQHF.